The next 5 T cell receptor beta chains were all read from a single sample in a study of shared clonotypes between healthy human individuals. CD45RO-negative, CCR7-selected cells formed the naive CD8 fraction, which excluded terminally differentiated effector memory CD45RA+ cells. TCRdb's copy holds only in-frame clones and misses some; the assay was immunoSEQ multiplex PCR. The sample has about 2,100,000 clones, approximately 94% seen once. The sample comprised naive CD8+ T cells from PBMCs. These receptors originate from a man between 18 and 29 years old in good health. Some clones in this sample may be carry-over from other donors' samples.

This sequence joins TRBV27 and TRBJ1-2, with D possibly TRBD1 on 5 matching bases. Trimming pared 2 bases from V and 7 bases from J, leaving 17 bases between. The CDR3 loop spans 15 amino acids. Germline lookup yields CDR1 MNHEY and CDR2 SMNVEV (reference sequence). The CDR3 nucleotides are TGTGCCAGCAGTTTAATGGGGGGAACAATCAGTGGCTACACCTTC. It encodes CASSLMGGTISGYTF.

The gene calls are TRBV27 and TRBJ2-7; TRBD1 aligns across 10 bases. The CDR3 has 14 residues. V was pared by 3 bases and J by 7 bases, with 6 bases of the junction left unmatched. The germline V gene encodes CDR1 MNHEY and CDR2 SMNVEV (reference sequence). CDR3 amino acids: CASSFRQGAKEQYF. Here the CDR3 DNA reads TGTGCCAGCAGTTTCCGACAGGGGGCCAAAGAGCAGTACTTC.

J is TRBJ2-5 and V is TRBV5-1; D not resolved. The germline V gene has CDR1 SGHRS and CDR2 YFSETQ. The CDR3 spans 13 residues. The V end lost 0 bases, the J end lost 5 bases, and 8 bases lay between the germline ends. The CDR3 bases are TGCGCCAGCAGCTTGGACAGACGGGAGACCCAGTACTTC. Amino acids: CASSLDRRETQYF.

The chain combines TRBV5-6 with TRBJ1-1, with D unclear. The germline V gene encodes CDR1 SGHDT and CDR2 YYEEEE. Trimming shortened V by 3 bases and J by 5 bases, and 11 bases separated the two germline ends. CDR3 size: 13 residues. In nucleotides, the CDR3 is TGTGCCAGCAGCTCGGGATTTGGGACTGAAGCTTTCTTT. Its protein is CASSSGFGTEAFF.

The V and J genes are TRBV4-1 and TRBJ2-7; D possibly uses TRBD1 or TRBD2 (6 bases each). Germline CDR1 is MGHRA and CDR2 is YSYEKL. Trimming took off 7 bases at V and 5 bases at J, with 18 bases between the two ends. This CDR3 region has 14 residues. CDR3 coding DNA: TGCGCCAGCACGCCAAGGGCAGGGGAGGACGAGCAGTACTTC. Its translation is CASTPRAGEDEQYF.